The sequence of this TCR beta chain was determined in a study of blood T cell repertoires in COVID-19 (dated by TCRdb to about 2020). Describing the broader study: Samples from collaborators originated in the United States, Italy and Spain and spanned both the acute and convalescent phases of COVID-19. Where available, HLA class I and class II types were taken from metadata supplied by the sample provider and were not determined by assay-based typing. A de-identified subject ID, COVID-19 status, age in years and sex were almost always included in the sample metadata. The dataset comprised deeply sampled blood TCRbeta repertoires from subjects exposed to, actively infected with, or recovered from COVID-19. The prospective study material was composed of cDNA or gDNA derived from T cells, B-cell-depleted T cells, or PBMCs. The repertoires were released in a freely available public database intended as a resource for research on the immune response to SARS-CoV-2. Samples were obtained from the ongoing ImmuneRACE study (first 160 participants) and from roughly 1,300 subjects provided by 6 global collaborators. Overall study results and their limits: Clinical and demographic metadata were provided uncurated, with the amount varying by source and participant.

In Seattle, one collaborating source enrolled patients while the infection was active and tracked those patients longitudinally over the course of disease. The collaborating institutions used their own protocols to collect whole blood in K2EDTA tubes. Collaborator samples were shipped for TCRbeta analysis as frozen whole blood, isolated PBMCs, or DNA extracted from either sample type. CDR1 is given as KGHSH and CDR2 as LQKENI, both from the germline V gene. From its cysteine to its phenylalanine, the CDR3 spans 13 amino acids. Only the CDR3 DNA is retained, 39 bases long and in frame from the first base. Relative to germline, V is 3 bases shorter and J is 2 bases shorter, with 5 bases between their ends. Comments on this clone: Which antigen it targets is not known. Within one base of it there is no much larger clone, and no base qualities were kept.

The immunoSEQ Assay, a bias-controlled multiplex PCR, was used to amplify TCRbeta CDR3 regions from genomic DNA. The study's processing was this. Nucleated cell counts per sample were estimated from amplification of reference gene primers within the assay. To quantify the absolute abundance of each unique TCRbeta CDR3 rearrangement, sequence reads were collapsed and filtered. For each sample, productive Simpson clonality was calculated as the square root of Simpson's diversity index across productive rearrangements. The table comes from immuneACCESS by way of TCRdb, which keeps in-frame sequences with V and J called. Part of the clones is missing from these tables; in studies checked, under half for an unresolved V gene and the rest for unknown reasons. From that table come the V and J calls and clone size; the DNA was used to work out D and trimming. In this sample the table shows fewer than 90,000 clones, approximately 80% of which occur a single time. The top ten constitute 6.3% of the sample.

The sequence joins TRBV18 to TRBJ2-1, with no confidently assigned D gene. The receptor comes from a man aged 70 or older with COVID-19, enrolled during active disease. The sample taken for sequencing was peripheral blood. The CDR3 protein is CASSPDTYNEQFF. In nucleotide form, the sequence is TGTGCCAGCTCACCCGACACCTACAATGAGCAGTTCTTC. With all but the CDR3 taken from the reference TRBV18 and TRBJ2-1 genes, the full variable domain is: NAGVMQNPRHLVRRRGQEARLRCSPMKGHSHVYWYRQLPEEGLKFMVYLQKENIIDESGMPKERFSAEFPKEGPSILRIQQVVRGDSAAYFCASSPDTYNEQFFGPGTRLTVL.